The 27 T cell receptor beta chains given below trace back to one sample, sequenced in a study of T cell responses to AZD1222 COVID-19 vaccine. The protocol was immunoSEQ multiplex PCR, while the TCRdb copy is restricted to in-frame clones and leaves out a portion. The sample comprises 150,000 or so clones, 93% of which are singletons, and more than 8% rests with the top ten. The source was peripheral blood, collected on day 0 of AZD1222 vaccination. The receptor set was obtained from an adult in good health.

The chain combines TRBV7-9 with TRBJ1-4; D gene unclear. CDR3 length equals 14 residues. V was cut by 5 bases and J by 8 bases, with 15 bases left in between. Germline CDR1 reads SEHNR; CDR2 reads FQNEAQ (reference sequence). The DNA of the CDR3 is TGTGCCAGCAGCCACCGACTAATAGAGGAAAAACTGTTTTTT. It codes for CASSHRLIEEKLFF.

The gene calls are TRBV10-3 and TRBJ2-4; 11 nucleotides match TRBD2. CDR3 size: 16 residues. The J segment lost 1 base and the V segment lost 4 bases, leaving 3 bases of the junction unmatched. Germline lookup yields CDR1 ENHRY and CDR2 SYGVKD. The CDR3 DNA sequence: TGTGCCATCAGTGCGAGACTAGCGGGGGCCAAAAACATTCAGTACTTC. This codes for CAISARLAGAKNIQYF.

The V and J genes are TRBV18 and TRBJ1-5, with D unresolved. Trimming took off 2 bases at V and 1 base at J, with 9 bases between the two ends. CDR3 size: 15 residues. Germline lookup yields CDR1 KGHSH and CDR2 LQKENI. CDR3 bases: TGTGCCAGCTCACCAGGAGGAGGGAGCAATCAGCCCCAGCATTTT. Translation gives CASSPGGGSNQPQHF. Supplemented by reference TRBV18 and TRBJ1-5, the full variable domain reads NAGVMQNPRHLVRRRGQEARLRCSPMKGHSHVYWYRQLPEEGLKFMVYLQKENIIDESGMPKERFSAEFPKEGPSILRIQQVVRGDSAAYFCASSPGGGSNQPQHFGDGTRLSIL.

This chain connects TRBV5-1 to TRBJ2-7; D may be TRBD1 (6 bases). V lost 5 bases to trimming and J lost 2 bases, with 20 bases between them. The CDR3 spans 16 residues. Germline loops: CDR1 SGHRS, CDR2 YFSETQ. The CDR3 loop reads CASSYEGTPYTYEQYF. CDR3 sequence (DNA): TGCGCCAGCAGTTACGAAGGGACACCCTATACCTACGAGCAGTACTTC.

V gene TRBV9 combines with J gene TRBJ1-2; D unclear. Trimming removed 0 bases at V and 4 bases at J, with 16 bases between. The CDR3 consists of 16 residues. Looked up from germline, CDR1 is SGDLS and CDR2 is YYNGEE. Here the CDR3 reads CASSVGTAVGSYGYTF. For the CDR3, the DNA is TGTGCCAGCAGCGTAGGGACGGCAGTGGGATCCTATGGCTACACCTTC.

This clone occurred once. The chain links TRBV9 to TRBJ2-5, with D possibly being TRBD2 (6 bases). Germline V gives CDR1 SGDLS, CDR2 YYNGEE. CDR3 length: 15 residues. The V gene lost 3 bases and the J gene lost 1 base, with 13 bases spanning the gap. The CDR3 DNA reads as TGTGCCAGCAGCGACCCGGGAGCCCTCCAAGAGACCCAGTACTTC. Protein: CASSDPGALQETQYF.

The sample holds a few counts of this clone. The V and J genes are TRBV5-1 and TRBJ2-3, with 7 bases that match TRBD1. The CDR3 totals 15 residues. Germline CDR1 reads SGHRS; CDR2 reads YFSETQ. The junction had 3 bases not matched to a gene; V was cut back by 0 bases and J by 2 bases. DNA of the CDR3: TGCGCCAGCAGCTTGGAGGGACAGCACACAGATACGCAGTATTTT. Translating gives CASSLEGQHTDTQYF.

The V gene is TRBV6-5, the J gene TRBJ1-6; D not certain. V lost 2 bases and J 7 bases, leaving 15 bases between the germline ends. This CDR3 has 16 residues. Germline CDR1 MNHEY, CDR2 SVGAGI. The CDR3 DNA follows: TGTGCCAGCAGTTACATCCGAGGGATGGAGAATTCACCCCTCCACTTT. This translates into CASSYIRGMENSPLHF.

This clone was seen a few times. The rearrangement joins TRBV4-3 to TRBJ1-1; no reliable D call. The CDR3 is made up of 15 amino acids. V lost 0 bases and J 1 base, leaving 9 bases between the germline ends. Germline CDR1 is LGHNA and CDR2 is YSLEER. The DNA for the CDR3 is TGCGCCAGCAGCCAAGATTTGGGTCCGAACACTGAAGCTTTCTTT. Translated: CASSQDLGPNTEAFF.

V gene TRBV7-9 combines with J gene TRBJ2-3; 10 positions match TRBD2. Germline CDR1 is SEHNR and CDR2 is FQNEAQ (reference sequence). The V and J ends lost 3 bases and 2 bases, in that order; junction bases with no gene match: 11. The CDR3 totals 18 residues. The CDR3 spells CASSFLKLAGGFTDTQYF. The CDR3 DNA reads as TGTGCCAGCAGCTTTCTCAAATTAGCGGGGGGCTTCACAGATACGCAGTATTTT.

This chain links TRBV6-2 or TRBV6-3 with TRBJ1-1; possible D gene TRBD1, 6 bases. Germline CDR1 MNHEY, CDR2 SVGEGT. CDR3 length: 14 amino acids. Trimming took off 5 bases at V and 1 base at J, with 11 bases between the two ends. As DNA, the CDR3 is TGTGCCAGCAGTGACAGGACGGGGAACACTGAAGCTTTCTTT. Amino acid sequence: CASSDRTGNTEAFF.

The chain is built from TRBV7-9 and TRBJ1-1; possibly TRBD1 for D (5 bases). With 0 bases removed from V and 1 base from J, the gap between germline ends came to 18 bases. The CDR3 has 18 residues. Germline V gives CDR1 SEHNR, CDR2 FQNEAQ (reference sequence). This chain's CDR3 is CASSLAYRSKWENTEAFF. CDR3 DNA: TGTGCCAGCAGCTTAGCGTACAGGTCGAAGTGGGAGAACACTGAAGCTTTCTTT.

The V and J genes are TRBV28 and TRBJ1-2; no reliable D call. CDR1 and CDR2 from the germline V gene are MDHEN and SYDVKM. This CDR3 is built from 12 residues. The V end lost 5 bases, the J end lost 8 bases, and 12 bases lay between the germline ends. DNA for the CDR3: TGTGCCAGCAGTCCAGGTCGGAGAGGCTACACCTTC. This codes for CASSPGRRGYTF.

The chain uses TRBV5-4 and TRBJ1-2, with D maybe TRBD1 (6 bases). The CDR3 sequence is 14 residues long. Germline lookup yields CDR1 SGHNT and CDR2 YYREEE (reference sequence). Deletions cut 4 bases from V and 7 bases from J, with 17 bases between. The CDR3 here is CASSRPGGGGGYTF. CDR3 bases: TGTGCCAGCAGCCGACCGGGGGGCGGGGGTGGCTACACCTTC.

This chain joins TRBV11-3 and TRBJ2-3, with unresolved D. CDR1 is SGHNT and CDR2 is YENEEA in the germline V gene. The length of the CDR3 is 12 residues. Trimming removed 2 bases from V and 6 bases from J, with 6 bases in between. Written as DNA, the CDR3 is TGTGCCAGCAGCTTAAGGGCCGATACGCAGTATTTT. Protein product: CASSLRADTQYF.

There are a few counts of this clone. This chain connects TRBV7-2 to TRBJ1-1; weak D call: TRBD1 (6 bases). The CDR3 totals 15 residues. The V end was cut by 2 bases, the J end by 6 bases, with 16 bases between. Germline V gene lookup returns CDR1 SGHTA and CDR2 FQGNSA. The CDR3 spells CASSLLQGRSAEAFF. DNA of the CDR3: TGTGCCAGCAGCTTACTACAGGGTAGGTCCGCTGAAGCTTTCTTT. Complete variable domain (other parts from reference TRBV7-2 and TRBJ1-1): GAGVSQSPSNKVTEKGKDVELRCDPISGHTALYWYRQSLGQGLEFLIYFQGNSAPDKSGLPSDRFSAERTGGSVSTLTIQRTQQEDSAVYLCASSLLQGRSAEAFFGQGTRLTVV.

This chain joins TRBV7-9 and TRBJ2-3; D ambiguous. There are 13 residues in the CDR3. Germline V CDR1 and CDR2: SEHNR, FQNEAQ (reference sequence). With 7 bases removed from V and 2 bases from J, the gap between germline ends came to 10 bases. CDR3 sequence reads: CASTPELTDTQYF. The CDR3 nucleotides are TGTGCCAGCACCCCGGAGCTCACAGATACGCAGTATTTT.

J is TRBJ1-5 and V is TRBV6-5, with D unclear. Germline CDR1 is MNHEY and CDR2 is SVGAGI. The V and J ends lost 6 bases and 9 bases respectively, with 18 bases between them. CDR3 size: 14 residues. The CDR3 is CASSLLISVPPQHF. The CDR3 DNA follows: TGTGCCAGCAGCCTCCTCATCTCGGTCCCGCCCCAGCATTTT.

The chain has TRBV28 and TRBJ2-7, with 7 positions matching TRBD1. There are 17 residues in the CDR3. CDR1 and CDR2 from the germline V gene are MDHEN and SYDVKM. V lost 6 bases, J lost 0 bases, and 14 bases stayed unmatched. CDR3 region: CASRRSYRGSHSYEQYF. For the CDR3, the DNA is TGTGCCAGCAGGAGATCTTACAGGGGATCTCACTCCTACGAGCAGTACTTC.

The chain carries TRBV3-1 (or the pseudogene TRBV3-2) and TRBJ1-1; the D gene is possibly TRBD1 (6 bases). This CDR3 is built from 15 residues. CDR1 and CDR2 (germline): LGHDT, YNNKEL (reference sequence). Trimming pared 2 bases from V and 5 bases from J, leaving 15 bases between. The CDR3 DNA follows: TGTGCCAGCAGCCAACTCAGGGGCCTGGGGACTGAAGCTTTCTTT. It translates to CASSQLRGLGTEAFF.

This clone was picked up one time. The V call is TRBV6-5, the J call TRBJ1-6; D possibly corresponds to TRBD1 (6 bases). This CDR3 is built from 13 residues. Germline values: CDR1 MNHEY, CDR2 SVGAGI. CDR3 in amino acids: CATRTANNSPLHF. The CDR3 DNA reads as TGTGCGACGCGGACAGCTAATAATTCACCCCTCCACTTT.

V is TRBV30 and J is TRBJ1-4; no definite D call. This CDR3 has 13 residues. Germline V CDR1 and CDR2: GTSNPN, SVGIG (reference sequence). Between the trimmed V and J ends, which lost 1 base and 8 bases, there was a span of 11 bases. CDR3 sequence: CAWSDGGLEKLFF. DNA of the CDR3: TGTGCCTGGAGTGACGGTGGGTTGGAAAAACTGTTTTTT.

The table lists this clone with a count of one. V gene TRBV7-9 combines with J gene TRBJ1-2; maybe TRBD1 (5 bases). Germline CDR1 is SEHNR and CDR2 is FQNEAQ (reference sequence). This CDR3 region has 15 residues. Trimming stripped 2 bases from V and 4 bases from J, with 14 bases between. CDR3 DNA: TGTGCCAGCAGCTTAATCCGGGACGGCGCCTATGGCTACACCTTC. Residues: CASSLIRDGAYGYTF. Full variable domain (missing parts from reference TRBV7-9 and TRBJ1-2): DTGVSQNPRHKITKRGQNVTFRCDPISEHNRLYWYRQTLGQGPEFLTYFQNEAQLEKSRLLSDRFSAERPKGSFSTLEIQRTEQGDSAMYLCASSLIRDGAYGYTFGSGTRLTVV.

The chain joins TRBV19 to TRBJ1-1; D not certain. In germline, CDR1 is LNHDA, CDR2 SQIVND (reference sequence). Trimming left V 9 bases short and J 0 bases short, with 8 bases between. This CDR3 is 12 amino acids long. This chain's CDR3 is CASRHVNTEAFF. In DNA, the CDR3 is TGTGCCAGCCGGCATGTGAACACTGAAGCTTTCTTT.

The V call is TRBV2, the J call TRBJ1-4, with 10 bases matching TRBD1. V was pared by 4 bases and J by 13 bases, with 3 bases of the junction left unmatched. The germline V gene has CDR1 SNHLY and CDR2 FYNNEI. This CDR3 spans 12 amino acids. CDR3 DNA sequence: TGTGCCAGCAGTGGACAGGGGGCTCTACTGTTTTTT. Encoded protein: CASSGQGALLFF.

V and J are TRBV6-1 and TRBJ1-6; D ambiguous. CDR3 length equals 14 residues. Trimming pared 2 bases from V and 5 bases from J, leaving 7 bases between. Germline V gene sequence: CDR1 MNHNS, CDR2 SASEGT. The CDR3 loop is CASSENSDNSPLHF. Here the CDR3 DNA reads TGTGCCAGCAGTGAAAATTCAGATAATTCACCCCTCCACTTT.

The gene calls are TRBV6-6 and TRBJ1-2, with D tentatively TRBD1 (6 bases). This CDR3 is built from 14 residues. V was cut by 5 bases and J by 8 bases, with 18 bases left in between. Looked up from germline, CDR1 is MNHNY and CDR2 is SVGAGI (reference sequence). In DNA form, the CDR3 reads TGTGCCAGCAGTGACATAGACAGGCCTAGGGGCTACACCTTC. It is translated as CASSDIDRPRGYTF.